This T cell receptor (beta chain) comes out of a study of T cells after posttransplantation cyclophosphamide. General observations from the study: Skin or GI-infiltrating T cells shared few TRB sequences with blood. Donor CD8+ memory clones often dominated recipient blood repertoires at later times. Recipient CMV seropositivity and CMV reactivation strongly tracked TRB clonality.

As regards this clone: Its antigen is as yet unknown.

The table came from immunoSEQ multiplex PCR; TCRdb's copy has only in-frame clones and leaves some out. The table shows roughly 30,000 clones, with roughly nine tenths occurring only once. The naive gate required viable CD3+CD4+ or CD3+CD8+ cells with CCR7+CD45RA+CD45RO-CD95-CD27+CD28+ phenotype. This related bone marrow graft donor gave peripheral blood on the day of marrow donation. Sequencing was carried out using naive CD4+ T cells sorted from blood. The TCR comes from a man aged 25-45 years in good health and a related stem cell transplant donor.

CDR3 loop: CASSYRAGGEETQYF. The DNA of the CDR3 is TGTGCCAGCAGTTACAGGGCAGGGGGCGAAGAGACCCAGTACTTC. This rearrangement joins TRBV6-5 to TRBJ2-5; 8 nucleotides line up with TRBD1. V trimming: 2 bases; J trimming: 3 bases; junction bases outside the gene matches: 5. The CDR3 loop spans 15 amino acids. CDR1 MNHEY and CDR2 SVGAGI come from the germline V gene.